Listed below are T cell receptor beta chains from one sample, sequenced in a study of CD8 T cells in ankylosing spondylitis. Each CDR3 protein gets one entry after TCRdb re-called the 5' RACE reads with MiXCR. The table lists a few hundred thousand distinct CDR3 sequences, around 8% of them singletons, with about 14% in the top ten. Sample: blood, either unsorted or a sorted T cell fraction (not recorded which). The receptors were sampled from a male donor with ankylosing spondylitis. The CDR3 runs from the conserved cysteine through the conserved F or W. A D gene is named only where the DNA matches it firmly. Rows give clone size only sometimes, using once, few, many, or a class for an expanded clone.

TRBV6-2/TRBV6-3	few	.	TRBJ2-7	TGTGCCAGCAATCTAGACACGCTTAACTCCTACGAGCAGTACTTC	CASNLDTLNSYEQYF
TRBV4-1	few	TRBD1	TRBJ1-6	TGCGCCAGCAGCCTCGGTGGGACAGGGGGCTCTAATTCACCCCTCCACTTT	CASSLGGTGGSNSPLHF
TRBV29-1	.	.	TRBJ2-5	TGCAGCGGATCCCAGGGAATGTGGCAGACCCAGTACTTC	CSGSQGMWQTQYF
TRBV7-9	many	.	TRBJ2-2	TGTGCCAGCAGGGCAGAATATAACACCGGGGAGCTGTTTTTT	CASRAEYNTGELFF
TRBV3-1	.	TRBD2	TRBJ2-3	TGTGCCAGCAGCCTAGGGACTAGCGGATACACAGATACGCAGTATTTT	CASSLGTSGYTDTQYF
TRBV7-3	.	.	TRBJ2-3	TGTGCCAGCAGCTTAACCCGGGACGTCACAGATACGCAGTATTTT	CASSLTRDVTDTQYF
TRBV12-3/TRBV12-4	once	TRBD2	TRBJ2-2	TGTGCCAGCAGCACTAGCGGGAGGGCGAACACCGGGGAGCTGTTTTTT	CASSTSGRANTGELFF
TRBV5-1	.	.	TRBJ2-7	TGCGCCAGCAGCTTCGACACGGCGCGGTACGAGCAGTACTTC	CASSFDTARYEQYF
TRBV11-2	.	.	TRBJ1-2	TGTGCCAGCAGCTTAGATCTGGTACGGAACTATGGCTACACCTTC	CASSLDLVRNYGYTF
TRBV27	few	.	TRBJ2-7	TGTGCCAGCAGAGGTGGGAACTCCTACGAGCAGTACTTC	CASRGGNSYEQYF
TRBV20-1	.	TRBD2	TRBJ2-3	TGCAGTGCTAGCGTCCCCCTGGGACTAGCGGGGGTTGGTACAGATACGCAGTATTTT	CSASVPLGLAGVGTDTQYF
TRBV3-1	few	TRBD2	TRBJ2-5	TGTGCCAGCAGCCAAGATCGGGGGGGCATCGCAGAGACCCAGTACTTC	CASSQDRGGIAETQYF
TRBV6-5	few	TRBD1	TRBJ1-3	TGTGCCAGCAGTGACTCCCGGGACAGCTCTGGAAACACCATATATTTT	CASSDSRDSSGNTIYF
TRBV2	.	.	TRBJ2-5	TGTGCCAGCAGTTCCCTACAAGAGACCCAGTACTTC	CASSSLQETQYF
TRBV6-2/TRBV6-3	few	.	TRBJ2-1	TGTGCCAGCTTTTCCTTTTCCTACAATGAGCAGTTCTTC	CASFSFSYNEQFF
TRBV25-1	many	TRBD1	TRBJ1-2	TGTGCCAGCAGTGTGGGACAGGAGGGTGGCTACACCTTC	CASSVGQEGGYTF
TRBV7-9	.	.	TRBJ2-3	TGTGCCAGCAGCTTCGGGACTGCACTTCCAGATACGCAGTATTTT	CASSFGTALPDTQYF
TRBV11-2	.	TRBD2	TRBJ2-3	TGTGCCAGCAGCCCACAGGGACTAGCGGTCCATGGGGAGTCCGGCACAGATACGCAGTATTTT	CASSPQGLAVHGESGTDTQYF
TRBV5-1	.	.	TRBJ1-1	TGCGCCAGCAGCTTTGGCGGGGGATGGGACACTGAAGCTTTCTTT	CASSFGGGWDTEAFF
TRBV12-3/TRBV12-4	few	.	TRBJ1-2	TGTGCCAGCAGTTTTACCGGGACTGATGACTATGGCTACACCTTC	CASSFTGTDDYGYTF
TRBV21-1	few	.	TRBJ2-7	TGTGCCAGCAGCAAAGACCCAGGGGGGGACTCCTACGAGCAGTACTTC	CASSKDPGGDSYEQYF
TRBV19	few	.	TRBJ2-7	TGTGCCAGTAGCCCCGAGGGGGGGGTCAACGAGCAGTACTTC	CASSPEGGVNEQYF
TRBV29-1	many	TRBD1	TRBJ1-6	TGCAGCGTCAAGACAGGGGGCGAATATAATTCACCCCTCCACTTT	CSVKTGGEYNSPLHF
TRBV7-9	.	TRBD2	TRBJ2-1	TGTGCCAGCAGCTTACTTAGCGGGAGCGATGGATACAATGAGCAGTTCTTC	CASSLLSGSDGYNEQFF
TRBV24-1	.	.	TRBJ2-2	TGTGCCACCAGTGATTTGCAAGGCGAGGCTGGGGAGCTGTTTTTT	CATSDLQGEAGELFF
TRBV20-1	many	TRBD2	TRBJ2-3	TGCAGTGCTAATACTGGACTAGCGGAGTCAGATACGCAGTATTTT	CSANTGLAESDTQYF
TRBV20-1	.	.	TRBJ1-3	TGCAGTGCTAGAGGAAGCCTTCCCGGGGACACCATATATTTT	CSARGSLPGDTIYF